A selection of T cell receptor beta chains follows, all from one sample in a study of control samples from healthy donors and cancer patients. Here immunoSEQ multiplex PCR was the method, and the copy in TCRdb shows in-frame clones only, minus some. The sample has 150,000 or so clones; roughly 90% are singletons. The sample comprised blood. The receptors were sampled from a man aged 25 to 40 in good health. The CDR3 runs from the conserved cysteine through the conserved F or W. A D gene is named only where the DNA matches it firmly. Size is stated for part of the rows, as once, few or many counts, or as a class when the clone is expanded.

CDR3	DNA	size	D	V	J
CATSPRQGLGYGYTF	TGTGCCACCAGCCCCAGACAGGGGTTAGGCTATGGCTACACCTTC	.	TRBD1	TRBV15	TRBJ1-2
CASSWGPEGGELFF	TGCGCCAGCAGCTGGGGGCCCGAGGGCGGGGAGCTGTTTTTT	.	.	TRBV5-1	TRBJ2-2
CASNSGRGPNEQFF	TGTGCCAGTAATAGCGGGAGGGGTCCCAATGAGCAGTTCTTC	.	TRBD2	TRBV19	TRBJ2-1
CAISERTGDTGELFF	TGTGCCATCAGTGAGAGGACAGGGGACACCGGGGAGCTGTTTTTT	.	TRBD1	TRBV10-3	TRBJ2-2
CASRVTSGNNEQFF	TGTGCCAGCAGAGTGACTAGCGGGAACAATGAGCAGTTCTTC	.	TRBD2	TRBV2	TRBJ2-1
CASSFQGSKETQYF	TGCGCCAGCAGCTTTCAGGGAAGTAAAGAGACCCAGTACTTC	.	.	TRBV5-1	TRBJ2-5
CASSLVKGANEQFF	TGTGCCAGCAGCTTGGTGAAGGGGGCTAATGAGCAGTTCTTC	.	TRBD1	TRBV5-6	TRBJ2-1
CASSSQGNTGELFF	TGTGCCAGCTCATCCCAGGGGAACACCGGGGAGCTGTTTTTT	.	.	TRBV18	TRBJ2-2
CASSASGTPSYEQYF	TGTGCCAGCAGCGCTAGCGGGACCCCCTCCTACGAGCAGTACTTC	few	TRBD2	TRBV7-6	TRBJ2-7
CASSRDKAHNYGYTF	TGTGCCAGCAGCCGGGACAAGGCCCATAACTATGGCTACACCTTC	.	.	TRBV2	TRBJ1-2
CASSPGTGGGRTEAFF	TGTGCCAGCTCACCAGGGACAGGGGGGGGGCGGACTGAAGCTTTCTTT	.	TRBD1	TRBV18	TRBJ1-1
CASSSTGGQGTGELFF	TGTGCCAGCAGCTCCACCGGGGGACAGGGGACCGGGGAGCTGTTTTTT	.	TRBD1	TRBV7-3	TRBJ2-2
CASSIPAPRRTEAFF	TGTGCCAGTAGTATTCCGGCCCCCCGGAGGACTGAAGCTTTCTTT	.	.	TRBV19	TRBJ1-1
CASSLNLWVAEGYEQYF	TGTGCCAGCAGTTTGAATCTGTGGGTAGCGGAAGGCTACGAGCAGTACTTC	.	.	TRBV27	TRBJ2-7
CASSRPRGAYEQYF	TGTGCCAGCAGCCGACCGAGGGGGGCCTACGAGCAGTACTTC	.	.	TRBV7-9	TRBJ2-7
CASKTGSIYEQYF	TGTGCCAGCAAGACCGGGTCAATCTACGAGCAGTACTTC	.	.	TRBV2	TRBJ2-7
CASSLDVSVSGRDTQYF	TGCGCCAGCAGCTTGGATGTCAGCGTGAGTGGTAGAGATACGCAGTATTTT	.	.	TRBV5-1	TRBJ2-3
CASREQAYSNQPQHF	TGTGCCAGCAGGGAACAGGCTTATAGCAATCAGCCCCAGCATTTT	.	.	TRBV2	TRBJ1-5